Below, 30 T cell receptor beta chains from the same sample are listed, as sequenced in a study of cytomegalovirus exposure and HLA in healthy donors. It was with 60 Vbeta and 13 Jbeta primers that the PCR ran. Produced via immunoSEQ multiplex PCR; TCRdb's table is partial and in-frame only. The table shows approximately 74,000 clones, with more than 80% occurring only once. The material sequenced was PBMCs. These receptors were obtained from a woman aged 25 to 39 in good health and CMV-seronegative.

The CDR3 loop is CASRGGQPSYEQYF. The CDR3 nucleotides are TGTGCCAGCAGGGGGGGACAGCCATCCTACGAGCAGTACTTC. The chain recombines TRBV7-9 with TRBJ2-7; TRBD1 is a possible D gene (7 bases). Trimming pared 6 bases from V and 1 base from J, leaving 13 bases between. This CDR3 is 14 amino acids long. Looked up from germline, CDR1 is SEHNR and CDR2 is FQNEAQ (reference sequence).

CDR3 nucleotide sequence: TGCGCCAGCAGCGCCGGGACAGCCTACAATGAGCAGTTCTTC. Protein sequence: CASSAGTAYNEQFF. The chain joins TRBV5-1 to TRBJ2-1; 7 bases map to TRBD1. There are 14 residues in the CDR3. After removal of 4 bases from V and 2 bases from J, the junction contained 3 bases not matched to a gene. From germline, CDR1 is SGHRS and CDR2 YFSETQ.

Here the CDR3 reads CASSLVQGTGYEQYF. CDR3 nucleotides: TGTGCCAGCAGCTTGGTGCAGGGGACAGGGTACGAGCAGTACTTC. J is TRBJ2-7 and V is TRBV5-6; 9 positions match TRBD1. The V gene end was trimmed by 0 bases and the J gene end by 4 bases; junction bases not matched to a gene: 5. Germline CDR1 and CDR2: SGHDT and YYEEEE. The CDR3 covers 15 residues.

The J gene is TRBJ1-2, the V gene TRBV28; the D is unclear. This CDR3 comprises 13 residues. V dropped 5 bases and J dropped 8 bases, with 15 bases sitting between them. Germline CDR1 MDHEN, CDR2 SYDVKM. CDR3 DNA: TGTGCCAGCAGTCTGTACCCCTGGGAGGGCTACACCTTC. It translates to CASSLYPWEGYTF.

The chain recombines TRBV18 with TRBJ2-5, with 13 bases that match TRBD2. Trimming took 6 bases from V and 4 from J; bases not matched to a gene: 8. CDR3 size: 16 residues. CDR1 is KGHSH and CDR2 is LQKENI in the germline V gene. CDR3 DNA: TGTGCCAGCTCCCCCGGACTAGCGGGGGTAACAGAGACCCAGTACTTC. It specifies CASSPGLAGVTETQYF.

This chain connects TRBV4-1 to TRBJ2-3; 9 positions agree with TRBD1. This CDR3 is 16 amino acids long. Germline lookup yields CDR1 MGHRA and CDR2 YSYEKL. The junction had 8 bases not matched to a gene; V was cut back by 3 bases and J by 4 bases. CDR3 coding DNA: TGCGCCAGCAGCCACCTCCGGACAGGGGTTTCAGATACGCAGTATTTT. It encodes CASSHLRTGVSDTQYF.

The CDR3 region is CASSLKPGDTGEKLFF. The CDR3 DNA sequence: TGTGCCAGCAGTTTAAAACCGGGGGATACCGGCGAAAAACTGTTTTTT. This sequence joins TRBV6-5 and TRBJ1-4, with D possibly matching TRBD1 (5 bases). Germline CDR1 and CDR2: MNHEY and SVGAGI. The CDR3 is made up of 16 amino acids. Between the trimmed V and J ends, which lost 4 bases and 8 bases, there was a span of 20 bases.

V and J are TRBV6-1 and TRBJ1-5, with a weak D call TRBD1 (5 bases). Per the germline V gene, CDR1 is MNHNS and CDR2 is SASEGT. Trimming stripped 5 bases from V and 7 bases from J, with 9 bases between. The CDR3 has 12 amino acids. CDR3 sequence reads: CASSSTAQPQHF. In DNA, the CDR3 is TGTGCCAGCAGTTCGACAGCCCAGCCCCAGCATTTT.

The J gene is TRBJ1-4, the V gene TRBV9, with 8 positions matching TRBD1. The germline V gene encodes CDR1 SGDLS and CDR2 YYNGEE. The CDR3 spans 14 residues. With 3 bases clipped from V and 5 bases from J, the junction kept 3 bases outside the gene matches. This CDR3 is CASSATGDNEKLFF. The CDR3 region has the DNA TGTGCCAGCAGCGCGACAGGGGACAATGAAAAACTGTTTTTT.

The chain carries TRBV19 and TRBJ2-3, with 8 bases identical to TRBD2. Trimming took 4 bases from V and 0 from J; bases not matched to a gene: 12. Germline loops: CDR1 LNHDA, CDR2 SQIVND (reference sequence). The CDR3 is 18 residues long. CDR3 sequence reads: CASSNAGGPYASTDTQYF. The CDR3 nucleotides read TGTGCCAGTAGTAACGCGGGGGGACCATACGCTAGCACAGATACGCAGTATTTT.

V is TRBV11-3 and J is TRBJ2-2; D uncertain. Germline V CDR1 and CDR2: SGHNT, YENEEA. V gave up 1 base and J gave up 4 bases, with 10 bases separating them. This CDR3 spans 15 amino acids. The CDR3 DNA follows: TGTGCCAGCAGCTTAGGTCGCGTGTCCACCGGGGAGCTGTTTTTT. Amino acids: CASSLGRVSTGELFF.

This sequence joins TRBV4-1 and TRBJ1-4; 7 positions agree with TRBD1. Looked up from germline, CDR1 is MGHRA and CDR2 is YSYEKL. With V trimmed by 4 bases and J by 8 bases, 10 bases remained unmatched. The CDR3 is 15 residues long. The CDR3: CASSRLKGGREKLFF. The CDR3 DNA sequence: TGCGCCAGCAGCCGGCTAAAAGGGGGCAGGGAAAAACTGTTTTTT.

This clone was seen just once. Written as DNA, the CDR3 is TGCGCCAGCAGCTTGGCGGGGGGCATTCAAGCTTTCTTT. The encoded protein is CASSLAGGIQAFF. The V and J genes are TRBV5-1 and TRBJ1-1, with D possibly TRBD1 on 6 matching bases. This CDR3 region has 13 residues. V lost 0 bases to trimming and J lost 9 bases, with 12 bases between them. Germline CDR1 and CDR2: SGHRS and YFSETQ. Complete variable domain (other parts from reference TRBV5-1 and TRBJ1-1): KAGVTQTPRYLIKTRGQQVTLSCSPISGHRSVSWYQQTPGQGLQFLFEYFSETQRNKGNFPGRFSGRQFSNSRSEMNVSTLELGDSALYLCASSLAGGIQAFFGQGTRLTVV.

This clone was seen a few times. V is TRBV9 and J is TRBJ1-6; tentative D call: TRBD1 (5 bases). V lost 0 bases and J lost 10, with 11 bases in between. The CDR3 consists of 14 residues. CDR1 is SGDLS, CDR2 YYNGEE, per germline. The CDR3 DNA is TGTGCCAGCAGCGTAGGTGGAAGGGGATCACCCCTCCACTTT. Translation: CASSVGGRGSPLHF. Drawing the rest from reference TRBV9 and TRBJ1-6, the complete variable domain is DSGVTQTPKHLITATGQRVTLRCSPRSGDLSVYWYQQSLDQGLQFLIQYYNGEERAKGNILERFSAQQFPDLHSELNLSSLELGDSALYFCASSVGGRGSPLHFGNGTRLTVT.

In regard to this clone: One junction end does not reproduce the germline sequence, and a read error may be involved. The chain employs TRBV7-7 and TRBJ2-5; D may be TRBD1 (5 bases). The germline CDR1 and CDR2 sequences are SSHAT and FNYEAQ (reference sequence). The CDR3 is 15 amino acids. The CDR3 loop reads CASSLTPGYQETQYF. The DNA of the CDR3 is TGTGCTAGCAGCCTAACCCCAGGGTACCAAGAGACCCAGTACTTC. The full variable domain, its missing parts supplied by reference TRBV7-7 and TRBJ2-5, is GAGVSQSPRYKVTKRGQDVTLRCDPISSHATLYWYQQALGQGPEFLTYFNYEAQPDKSGLPSDRFSAERPEGSISTLTIQRTEQRDSAMYRCASSLTPGYQETQYFGPGTRLLVL.

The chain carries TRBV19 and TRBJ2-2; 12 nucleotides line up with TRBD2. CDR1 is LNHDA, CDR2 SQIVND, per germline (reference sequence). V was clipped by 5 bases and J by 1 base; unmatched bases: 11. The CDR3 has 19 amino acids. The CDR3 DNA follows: TGTGCCAGTAGTGTGCAATTTCTAGCGGGGGGGCAGAACACCGGGGAGCTGTTTTTT. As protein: CASSVQFLAGGQNTGELFF.

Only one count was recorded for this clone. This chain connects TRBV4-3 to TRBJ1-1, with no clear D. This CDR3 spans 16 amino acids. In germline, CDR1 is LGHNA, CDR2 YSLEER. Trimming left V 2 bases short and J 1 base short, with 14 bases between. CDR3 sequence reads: CASSQPWEATNTEAFF. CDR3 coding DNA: TGCGCCAGCAGCCAACCCTGGGAGGCGACGAACACTGAAGCTTTCTTT.

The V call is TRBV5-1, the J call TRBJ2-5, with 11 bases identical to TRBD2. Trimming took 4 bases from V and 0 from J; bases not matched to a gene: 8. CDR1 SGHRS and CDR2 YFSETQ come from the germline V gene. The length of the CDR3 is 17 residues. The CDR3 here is CASSQGLAARYQETQYF. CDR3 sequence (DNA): TGCGCCAGCAGCCAGGGACTAGCGGCTAGGTACCAAGAGACCCAGTACTTC.

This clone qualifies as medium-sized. CDR3: CASTLDSANTGELFF. CDR3 DNA: TGCGCCAGTACCCTGGACAGCGCGAACACCGGGGAGCTGTTTTTT. This chain uses TRBV10-2 with TRBJ2-2; a possible D gene is TRBD1 (6 bases). The CDR3 loop spans 15 amino acids. The V end was cut by 9 bases, the J end by 0 bases, with 14 bases between. Germline loops: CDR1 WSHSY, CDR2 SAAADI.

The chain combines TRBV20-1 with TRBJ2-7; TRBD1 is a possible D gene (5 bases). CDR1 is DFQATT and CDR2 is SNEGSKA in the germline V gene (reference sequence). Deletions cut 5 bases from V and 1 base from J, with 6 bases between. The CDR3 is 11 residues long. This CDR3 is CSARQSYEQYF. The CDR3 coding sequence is TGCAGTGCTCGACAGTCCTACGAGCAGTACTTC.

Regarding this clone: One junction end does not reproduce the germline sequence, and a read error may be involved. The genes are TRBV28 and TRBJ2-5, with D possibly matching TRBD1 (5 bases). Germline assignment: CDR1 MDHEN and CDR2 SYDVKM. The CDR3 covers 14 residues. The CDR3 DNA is TGTGCCAGCAATCTAGACAGTTTACAAGAGGCCCAGTACTTC. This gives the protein CASNLDSLQEAQYF.

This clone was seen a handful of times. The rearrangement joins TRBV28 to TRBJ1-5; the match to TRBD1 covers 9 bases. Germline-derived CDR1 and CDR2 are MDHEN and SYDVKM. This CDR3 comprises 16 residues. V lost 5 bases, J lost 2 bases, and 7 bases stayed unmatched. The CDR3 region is CASSRSRTGGNQPQHF. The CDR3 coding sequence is TGTGCCAGCAGTCGGTCCAGGACAGGGGGCAATCAGCCCCAGCATTTT.

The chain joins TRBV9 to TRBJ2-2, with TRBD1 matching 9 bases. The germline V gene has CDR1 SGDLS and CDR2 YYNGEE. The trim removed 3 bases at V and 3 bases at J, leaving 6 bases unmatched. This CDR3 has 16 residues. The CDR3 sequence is CASSEGGQGYTGELFF. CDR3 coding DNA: TGTGCCAGCAGCGAGGGGGGACAGGGATACACCGGGGAGCTGTTTTTT.

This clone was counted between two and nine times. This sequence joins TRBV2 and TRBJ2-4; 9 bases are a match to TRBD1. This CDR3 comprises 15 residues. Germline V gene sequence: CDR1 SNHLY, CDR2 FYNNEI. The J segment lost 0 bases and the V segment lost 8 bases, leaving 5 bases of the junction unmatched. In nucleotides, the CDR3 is TGTGCCAGCCTGGACAGGGGTCTAGCCAAAAACATTCAGTACTTC. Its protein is CASLDRGLAKNIQYF. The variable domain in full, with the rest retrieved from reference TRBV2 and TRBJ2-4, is EPEVTQTPSHQVTQMGQEVILRCVPISNHLYFYWYRQILGQKVEFLVSFYNNEISEKSEIFDDQFSVERPDGSNFTLKIRSTKLEDSAMYFCASLDRGLAKNIQYFGAGTRLSVL.

The CDR3 DNA follows: TGTGCCAGCAACCCGTGCCCCCAGAAGGAAAAACTGTTTTTT. It encodes CASNPCPQKEKLFF. J is TRBJ1-4 and V is TRBV21-1; TRBD1 is taken as the D call from the table, unchecked against the DNA. TRBV21-1 is classified as a pseudogene. The CDR3 contains 14 residues.

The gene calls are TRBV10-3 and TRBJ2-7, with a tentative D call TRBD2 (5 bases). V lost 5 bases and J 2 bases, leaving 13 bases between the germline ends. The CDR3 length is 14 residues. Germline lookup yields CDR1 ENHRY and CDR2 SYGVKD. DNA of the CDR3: TGTGCCATCAGTCCCCCGGGGAGCGCCTACGAGCAGTACTTC. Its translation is CAISPPGSAYEQYF.

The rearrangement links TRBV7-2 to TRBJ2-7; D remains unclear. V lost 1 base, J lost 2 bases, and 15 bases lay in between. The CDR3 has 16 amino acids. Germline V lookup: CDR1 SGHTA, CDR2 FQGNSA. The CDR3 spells CASSLGFGSLTYEQYF. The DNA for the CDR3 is TGTGCCAGCAGCTTAGGATTTGGCAGTTTGACCTACGAGCAGTACTTC.

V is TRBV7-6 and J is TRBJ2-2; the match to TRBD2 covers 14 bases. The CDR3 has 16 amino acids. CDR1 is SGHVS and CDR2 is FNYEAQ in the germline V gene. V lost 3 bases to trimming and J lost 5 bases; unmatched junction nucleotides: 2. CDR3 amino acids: CASSLRTSGGTGELFF. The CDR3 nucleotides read TGTGCCAGCAGCTTGAGGACTAGCGGGGGGACCGGGGAGCTGTTTTTT.

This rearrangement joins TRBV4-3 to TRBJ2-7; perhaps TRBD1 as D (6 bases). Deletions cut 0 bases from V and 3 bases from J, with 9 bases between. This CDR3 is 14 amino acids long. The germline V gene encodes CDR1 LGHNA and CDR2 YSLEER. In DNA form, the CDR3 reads TGCGCCAGCAGCCAAGATGGGGACAACTACGAGCAGTACTTC. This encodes CASSQDGDNYEQYF.

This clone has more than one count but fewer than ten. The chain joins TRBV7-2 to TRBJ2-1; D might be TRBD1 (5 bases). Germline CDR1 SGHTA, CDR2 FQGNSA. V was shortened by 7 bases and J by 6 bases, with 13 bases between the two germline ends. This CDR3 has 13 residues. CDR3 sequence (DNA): TGTGCCAGCACCTCTAGGGGAATCAATGAGCAGTTCTTC. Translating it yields CASTSRGINEQFF.